The 13 T cell receptor beta chains below all came from one sample that was sequenced in a study of low-dose radiotherapy and immunotherapy resistance in tumors. This sample's time point: before trial treatment. TRAV- and TRBV-specific primers, spanning alpha and beta chains, primed first-strand cDNA. PCR amplification of the TCRs was performed with Phusion for 20 PCR cycles, and it relied on a constant-region primer together with a V-primer adapter. One entry per CDR3 protein results from TCRdb running MiXCR on the reads. Here the sample spans tens of thousands of distinct CDR3 sequences, around 27% being singletons. Sample: PBMCs, taken before treatment. These receptors all stem from a male donor with rectosigmoid adenocarcinoma.

The sample holds many counts of this clonotype. The DNA for the CDR3 is TGCAGCGGTCGGGGGGGCACAGATACGCAGTATTTT. It is translated as CSGRGGTDTQYF. J is TRBJ2-3 and V is TRBV29-1, with 7 bases matching TRBD2. The CDR3 extends over 12 amino acids. Germline CDR1 is SQVTM and CDR2 is ANQGSEA. Trimming cost V 7 bases and J 1 base; bases outside gene matches: 2.

V gene TRBV10-2 combines with J gene TRBJ2-5; D gene uncertain. This CDR3 has 13 amino acids. The germline gives CDR1 WSHSY, CDR2 SAAADI. V was shortened by 2 bases and J by 2 bases, with 6 bases between the two germline ends. The CDR3 coding sequence is TGCGCCAGCAGTGAGAACTATCAAGAGACCCAGTACTTC. This encodes CASSENYQETQYF.

Concerning this clonotype: A much larger clone sits a single nucleotide away, making a read error possible. The chain recombines TRBV4-2 with TRBJ1-5; D unresolved. The germline gives CDR1 LGHNA, CDR2 YNFKEQ. The CDR3 loop spans 16 amino acids. Here the CDR3 reads CASSQASQISDQPQHF. The CDR3 region has the DNA TGTGCCAGCAGCCAAGCTTCTCAGATTAGCGATCAGCCCCAGCATTTT.

There are many counts of this clonotype. The CDR3 DNA is TGTGCCAGCTCACCAAGTCAGGGGGCGGACTATGGCTACACCTTC. Translation gives CASSPSQGADYGYTF. The chain has TRBV18 and TRBJ1-2; 8 nucleotides line up with TRBD1. The CDR3 covers 15 residues. The junction had 5 bases not matched to a gene; V was cut back by 2 bases and J by 3 bases. Germline V gives CDR1 KGHSH, CDR2 LQKENI.

This chain uses TRBV14 with TRBJ2-6; unclear D gene. The germline V and J ends were trimmed by 1 base and 4 bases, with 8 bases remaining between them. CDR1 and CDR2 (germline): SGHDN, FVKESK. The CDR3 has 15 residues. DNA of the CDR3: TGTGCCAGCAGCCAAGGACTCGGCGGGGCCAACGTCCTGACTTTC. It is translated as CASSQGLGGANVLTF.

The J gene is TRBJ2-5, the V gene TRBV20-1; D remains unclear. V lost 3 bases, J lost 4 bases, and 21 bases lay in between. Per germline, CDR1 DFQATT and CDR2 SNEGSKA (reference sequence). The CDR3 contains 16 residues. CDR3 amino acids: CSASGPKGWMGETQYF. The CDR3 coding sequence is TGCAGTGCTAGCGGGCCTAAAGGCTGGATGGGAGAGACCCAGTACTTC.

By sample fraction, this clonotype is medium-sized. This chain uses TRBV28 with TRBJ2-1; TRBD2 might be the D (6 bases). CDR1 is MDHEN, CDR2 SYDVKM, per germline. This CDR3 spans 12 amino acids. For the CDR3, the DNA is TGTGCGACCAGGCGGGATGGCAATGAGCAGTTCTTC. It codes for CATRRDGNEQFF.

This clonotype was seen repeatedly, ten times or more. The chain links TRBV28 to TRBJ2-7, with TRBD1 identical over 11 bases. Losses at the gene ends were 4 bases for V and 9 bases for J; bases not matched to a gene: 8. The CDR3 consists of 14 residues. CDR1 and CDR2 (germline): MDHEN, SYDVKM. The CDR3 reads CASSSPGQGVGQYF. CDR3 nucleotide sequence: TGTGCCAGCAGTTCCCCGGGACAGGGGGTGGGGCAGTACTTC.

This clonotype occurred many times. V and J are TRBV10-3 and TRBJ2-7; 14 bases are a match to TRBD2. The length of the CDR3 is 16 residues. The V segment lost 3 bases and the J segment 3 bases; nucleotides outside the gene matches: 4. Germline V gene data show CDR1 as ENHRY and CDR2 as SYGVKD. The CDR3 loop is CAISEGTSGRLYEQYF. The CDR3 DNA follows: TGTGCCATCAGTGAAGGGACTAGCGGGAGACTCTACGAGCAGTACTTC.

This clonotype showed up just a few times. The chain joins TRBV5-1 to TRBJ2-1; 9 nucleotides line up with TRBD1. The germline gives CDR1 SGHRS, CDR2 YFSETQ. The CDR3 spans 14 residues. V dropped 0 bases and J dropped 7; count of bases not matched to a gene: 2. DNA of the CDR3: TGCGCCAGCAGCTTGGGGGACAGGGTGAATGAGCAGTTCTTC. It specifies CASSLGDRVNEQFF.

Worth noting for this clonotype: This likely traces to a read error, being one base from a far larger clone. The chain carries TRBV11-2 and TRBJ2-1; possibly TRBD2 for D (6 bases). V lost 0 bases, J lost 10 bases, and 16 bases lay in between. The germline V gene has CDR1 SGHAT and CDR2 FQNNGV. The CDR3 runs 15 residues. The CDR3 DNA follows: TGTGCCAGCAGCTTAGATCTAGCGCTGCACTACGAGCAGTTCTTC. It encodes CASSLDLALHYEQFF.

Many counts were recorded for this clonotype. The CDR3, as DNA: TGTGCCAGCAGGCGGGACAGCCAGAACACTGAAGCTTTCTTT. Translated, it gives CASRRDSQNTEAFF. This chain links TRBV7-2 with TRBJ1-1, with TRBD1 identical over 7 bases. The ends lost 6 bases at V and 1 base at J; junction bases unmatched: 5. CDR3 length: 14 residues. CDR1 and CDR2 (germline): SGHTA, FQGNSA.

The table lists this clonotype with many counts. V is TRBV6-5 and J is TRBJ1-5, with a tentative D call TRBD1 (5 bases). Germline CDR1 MNHEY, CDR2 SVGAGI. V was shortened by 2 bases and J by 2 bases, with 7 bases between the two germline ends. CDR3 length: 14 amino acids. In DNA form, the CDR3 reads TGTGCCAGCAGTTACGGGGGAGGCAATCAGCCCCAGCATTTT. As protein: CASSYGGGNQPQHF.